The 2 T cell receptor beta chains in this list originate from one sample, sequenced in a study of blood T cell repertoires in COVID-19. Profiled with immunoSEQ multiplex PCR; TCRdb holds only in-frame clones, not every one. The sample gives a few hundred thousand clones, 80% to 90% of which show up once; around 3% is in the top ten. Sequencing was carried out using peripheral blood. These receptor sequences come from a woman younger than 45 with COVID-19, enrolled during active disease.

This chain joins TRBV2 and TRBJ1-6, with 7 positions matching TRBD1. J gave up 6 bases and V 6 bases, and 2 bases lay outside the gene matches. Germline CDR1 and CDR2: SNHLY and FYNNEI. The CDR3 length is 13 residues. The CDR3 here is CASSGQVNSPLHF. Here the CDR3 DNA reads TGTGCCAGCAGCGGACAGGTTAATTCACCCCTCCACTTT.

The chain links TRBV5-1 to TRBJ1-2; the match to TRBD1 covers 7 bases. Germline loops: CDR1 SGHRS, CDR2 YFSETQ. The V segment lost 3 bases and the J segment 4 bases; nucleotides outside the gene matches: 6. CDR3 length equals 14 residues. CDR3 in DNA: TGCGCCAGCAGCTGGCGACAGGGATCCTATGGCTACACCTTC. Translated, it gives CASSWRQGSYGYTF.